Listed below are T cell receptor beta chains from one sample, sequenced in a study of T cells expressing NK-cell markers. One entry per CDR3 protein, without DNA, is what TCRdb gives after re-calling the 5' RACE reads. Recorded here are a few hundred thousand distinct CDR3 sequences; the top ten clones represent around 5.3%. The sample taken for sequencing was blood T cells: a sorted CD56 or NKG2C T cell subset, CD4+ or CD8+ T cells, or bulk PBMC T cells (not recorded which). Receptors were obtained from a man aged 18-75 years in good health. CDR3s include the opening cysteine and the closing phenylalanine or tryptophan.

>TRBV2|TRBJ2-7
CASSEAAPTEQYF
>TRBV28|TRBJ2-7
CASSPPPSLPEQYF
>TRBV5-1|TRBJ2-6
CASSSGTSGTGANVLTF
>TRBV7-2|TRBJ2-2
CASSYLNTGELFF
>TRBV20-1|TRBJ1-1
CSAWLGQFTAEAFF
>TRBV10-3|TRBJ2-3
CAINREGAADTQYF
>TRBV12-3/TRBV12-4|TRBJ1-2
CASSLSAYGYTF
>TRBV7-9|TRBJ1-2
CASSSKHEGYTF
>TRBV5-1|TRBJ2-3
CASIFKAGLSTDTQYF
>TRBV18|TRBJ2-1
CASSPPSSLAGGNEQFF
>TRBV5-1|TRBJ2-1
CASSVSAVSEQFF
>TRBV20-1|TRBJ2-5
CSVNERRETQYF
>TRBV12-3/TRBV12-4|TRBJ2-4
CASRGGQGPNIQYF
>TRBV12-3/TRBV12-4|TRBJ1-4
CASSSQQGLGEKLFF
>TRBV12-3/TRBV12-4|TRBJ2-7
CASRSPTGYEQYF
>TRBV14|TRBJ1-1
CASSSRARMNTEAFF
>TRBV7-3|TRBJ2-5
CATRDGGPVETQYF
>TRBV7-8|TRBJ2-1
CASSLAYTGDNEQFF
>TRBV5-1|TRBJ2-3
CASSLGDSLALHTDTQYF
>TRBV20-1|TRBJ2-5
CSASSPVQETQYF
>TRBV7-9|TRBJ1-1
CASSLADRGLMAFF
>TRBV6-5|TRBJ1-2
CASSFRARDGYTF
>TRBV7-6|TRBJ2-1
CASTKTSGPINEQFF
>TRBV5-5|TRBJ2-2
CASSLEWTGELFF
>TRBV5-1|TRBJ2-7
CASNGVQSYEQYF
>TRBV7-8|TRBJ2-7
CASSSGLAQYEQYF
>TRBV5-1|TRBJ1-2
CASSLGHYGYTF
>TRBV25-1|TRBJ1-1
CASSEYGGATEAFF
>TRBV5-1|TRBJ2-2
CASSPLYRQSITGELFF
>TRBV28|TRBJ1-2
CASSLFGGGGYGYTF
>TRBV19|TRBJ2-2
CASSIPPFRNTGELFF
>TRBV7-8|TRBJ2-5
CASSLGLAVNQETQYF
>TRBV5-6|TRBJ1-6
CASSLNRGWGNSPLHF
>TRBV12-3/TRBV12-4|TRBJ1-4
CASSRTEGEKLFF
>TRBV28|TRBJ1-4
CASSSPGGSTNEKLFF
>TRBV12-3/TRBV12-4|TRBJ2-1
CASSWAFAGGPVYEQFF
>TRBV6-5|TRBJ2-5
CASSYSGASGGWETQYF
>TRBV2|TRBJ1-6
CASSSPGHAGPILNSPLHF
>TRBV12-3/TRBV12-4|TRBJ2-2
CASSNVAFPGTGELFF
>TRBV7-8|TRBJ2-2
CASSNQRRGMNTGELFF
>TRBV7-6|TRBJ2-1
CASSPGGSDEQFF
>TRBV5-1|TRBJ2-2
CASSPSGTGFGELFF
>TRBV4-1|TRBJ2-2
CASSLGLAGGYTGELFF
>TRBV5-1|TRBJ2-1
CASSWGLASSYNEQFF
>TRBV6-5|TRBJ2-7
CASSSLGAFSYEQYF
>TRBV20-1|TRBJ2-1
CSALGSPGQFF